Listed below are T cell receptor beta chains from one sample, sequenced in a study of T cell changes during pregnancy in multiple sclerosis. The protocol was immunoSEQ multiplex PCR, while the TCRdb copy is restricted to in-frame clones and leaves out a portion. The data hold 100,000 or so clones, with about nine tenths observed a single time. Material: peripheral blood, obtained in the second trimester of pregnancy. The source is a female donor in good health, enrolled as a control in a pregnancy study. CDR3s include the opening cysteine and the closing phenylalanine or tryptophan. A D gene is named only where the DNA matches it firmly. Some rows have no size entry. The others give once, few or many, or a class for an expanded clone.

D gene,J gene,V gene,clone size,CDR3 DNA,CDR3 protein
-,TRBJ2-2,TRBV19,-,TGTGCCAGTAGTATAGTCCGGGCCGGGGAGCTGTTTTTT,CASSIVRAGELFF
-,TRBJ1-5,TRBV18,-,TGTGCCAGCTCACCAACGGGAGGGGACAATCAGCCCCAGCATTTT,CASSPTGGDNQPQHF
-,TRBJ1-2,TRBV28,-,TGTGCCAGCAGTCCGCCGGGGACTAACTATGGCTACACCTTC,CASSPPGTNYGYTF
-,TRBJ2-7,TRBV18,-,TGTGCCAGCTCACCAGTTGAGGGCGGAGGCTACGAGCAGTACTTC,CASSPVEGGGYEQYF
TRBD2,TRBJ2-7,TRBV27,-,TGTGCCAGCAGTATCGGGACTATCTACGAGCAGTACTTC,CASSIGTIYEQYF
TRBD1,TRBJ2-6,TRBV7-8,-,TGTGCCAGCAGCTTAGGGTACACAGGGGCTGGGGCCAACGTCCTGACTTTC,CASSLGYTGAGANVLTF
-,TRBJ2-2,TRBV19,-,TGTGCCAGTAGTATCAGGGTATCCGGGGAGCTGTTTTTT,CASSIRVSGELFF
TRBD1,TRBJ2-7,TRBV27,once,TGTGCCAGCAGTACCCTCGGGACAGGCCGGCATGAGCAGTACTTC,CASSTLGTGRHEQYF
TRBD1,TRBJ2-4,TRBV5-1,-,TGCGCCAGCAGCGGCAGACAGGGAGCCAAAAACATTCAGTACTTC,CASSGRQGAKNIQYF
-,TRBJ1-2,TRBV6-1,-,TGTGCCAGCAGTGTAGGGACTGGTGGCTACACCTTC,CASSVGTGGYTF
-,TRBJ1-4,TRBV7-2,-,TGTGCCAGCAGCTTAAGGGGACCAGGGGCGGGCGAAAAACTGTTTTTT,CASSLRGPGAGEKLFF
-,TRBJ2-7,TRBV6-1,-,TGTGCCAGCAGTGGGGATCTAGCCCACTACGAGCAGTACTTC,CASSGDLAHYEQYF
-,TRBJ1-2,TRBV6-5,-,TGTGCCGCGTACGGTAACTGGTATGGCTACACCTTC,CAAYGNWYGYTF
-,TRBJ1-2,TRBV6-1,-,TGTGCCAGCAGGGAGGGGCTTGACTATGGCTACACCTTC,CASREGLDYGYTF
TRBD1,TRBJ2-7,TRBV6-4,-,TGTGCCAGCAGTGACTCCGCGACAGGGGGCGGCGAGCAGTACTTC,CASSDSATGGGEQYF
-,TRBJ1-3,TRBV19,-,TGTGCCAGTAGTATATCCGGGTATGGAAACACCATATATTTT,CASSISGYGNTIYF
TRBD1,TRBJ1-2,TRBV19,-,TGTGCCAGTAGTCTGGGGGACAGGGGGTATGGCTACACCTTC,CASSLGDRGYGYTF
-,TRBJ1-3,TRBV28,-,TGTGCCAGCAGTTCCGGGACACGATCCTTCTCTGGAAACACCATATATTTT,CASSSGTRSFSGNTIYF
TRBD1,TRBJ1-2,TRBV4-3,-,TGCGCCAGCAGCCAAGCAGGGGGCTTGGTCTTAGGCTACACCTTC,CASSQAGGLVLGYTF
TRBD1,TRBJ1-2,TRBV5-1,-,TGCGCCAGCAGCTTAGGACAGGGTAGTTATGGCTACACCTTC,CASSLGQGSYGYTF
TRBD2,TRBJ2-1,TRBV6-4,-,TGTGCCAGCAGTGATTCTAGGACTAGCGGGGGGGATTACAATGAGCAGTTCTTC,CASSDSRTSGGDYNEQFF
-,TRBJ2-2,TRBV7-2,-,TGTGCCAGCAGGATATATGAGACTGCGAACACCGGGGAGCTGTTTTTT,CASRIYETANTGELFF
-,TRBJ1-6,TRBV19,-,TGTGCCAGTAACATACAGCTTTATAATTCACCCCTCCACTTT,CASNIQLYNSPLHF
TRBD1,TRBJ1-2,TRBV2,-,TGTGCCACCGACTCCAGGACAGGGGCTAACTATGGCTACACCTTC,CATDSRTGANYGYTF
TRBD1,TRBJ2-7,TRBV25-1,-,TGTGCCAGCAGGCGGGGGACAGGGGAGAACGAGCAGTACTTC,CASRRGTGENEQYF
TRBD1,TRBJ2-3,TRBV6-8,once,TGTGCCAGCAGTTACTCCTCAGCTAGGACAGGGGTTAACTGCACAGATACGCAGTATTTT,CASSYSSARTGVNCTDTQYF